This T cell receptor (beta chain) was recovered during a study of cytomegalovirus exposure and HLA in healthy donors. Study-level points and caveats: A later analysis found TCR association rates differed by HLA locus, highest for DRB1 and lowest for HLA-C. Most TCR beta V segments were productive about 87% or about 30% of the time in an earlier analysis. A link between a missense DCLRE1C variant and TCR beta V- and J-gene trimming emerged from a later analysis.

PCR involved 60 Vbeta and 13 Jbeta primers. Only in-frame clones appear in the TCRdb table, and some are missing; sequencing was by immunoSEQ multiplex PCR. The table records some 110,000 clones, about 10% of them present only once. Comment on this clone: Its antigen is as yet unknown.

CDR3 size: 14 residues. The V end lost 7 bases, the J end lost 5 bases, and 14 bases lay between the germline ends. Material: PBMCs. The rearrangement joins TRBV23-1 to TRBJ1-4; weak D call: TRBD1 (6 bases). TRBV23-1 is flagged as an ORF with uncertain function. The TCR was taken from a man between 25 and 39 years old in good health and CMV-seronegative. Here the CDR3 reads CASIPSRGNEKLFF. DNA of the CDR3: TGCGCCAGCATTCCGAGTAGGGGGAATGAAAAACTGTTTTTT.